The next 27 T cell receptor beta chains were all read from a single sample in a study of blood T cell repertoires in COVID-19. Assay used: immunoSEQ multiplex PCR; TCRdb lists only in-frame clones, some missing. Here the sample spans about 100,000 clones, roughly 87% being singletons. The sequencing sample was made of peripheral blood. These receptors originate from a woman aged 55-69 years with acute or convalescent COVID-19.

The J gene is TRBJ2-1, the V gene TRBV29-1, with D uncertain. CDR3 length: 14 amino acids. V dropped 5 bases and J dropped 1 base, with 12 bases sitting between them. CDR1 and CDR2 (germline): SQVTM, ANQGSEA. The CDR3 region has the DNA TGCAGCGTTATTCGGGTGGATTCCTACAATGAGCAGTTCTTC. Amino acid sequence: CSVIRVDSYNEQFF.

The chain joins TRBV7-9 to TRBJ1-6, with TRBD1 matching 7 bases. The CDR3 has 14 residues. The junction had 3 bases not matched to a gene; V was cut back by 1 base and J by 9 bases. Germline V gene sequence: CDR1 SEHNR, CDR2 FQNEAQ (reference sequence). The CDR3 DNA reads TGTGCCAGCAGCTTAGAAGGGGGCAGTTCACCCCTCCACTTT. Its protein product is CASSLEGGSSPLHF.

The rearrangement links TRBV5-4 to TRBJ1-1; 8 bases line up with TRBD1. The CDR3 sequence is 16 residues long. The germline V gene has CDR1 SGHNT and CDR2 YYREEE (reference sequence). J gave up 1 base and V 5 bases, and 10 bases lay outside the gene matches. The CDR3 spells CASSFPAGQGNTEAFF. The CDR3 nucleotides read TGTGCCAGCAGTTTCCCGGCCGGACAGGGGAACACTGAAGCTTTCTTT. Together with reference TRBV5-4 and TRBJ1-1, the CDR3 gives the full variable domain: ETGVTQSPTHLIKTRGQQVTLRCSSQSGHNTVSWYQQALGQGPQFIFQYYREEENGRGNFPPRFSGLQFPNYSSELNVNALELDDSALYLCASSFPAGQGNTEAFFGQGTRLTVV.

The CDR3 protein is CASSLVGQGRTEAFF. CDR3 nucleotide sequence: TGCGCCAGCAGCTTGGTGGGGCAGGGGAGAACTGAAGCTTTCTTT. The chain recombines TRBV5-1 with TRBJ1-1; D might be TRBD1 (6 bases). Trimming stripped 0 bases from V and 5 bases from J, with 14 bases between. From germline, CDR1 is SGHRS and CDR2 YFSETQ. The CDR3 consists of 15 residues.

The V and J genes are TRBV7-8 and TRBJ2-1; 10 nucleotides align to TRBD2. Germline-derived CDR1 and CDR2 are SGHVS and FQNEAQ. Trimming cost V 3 bases and J 3 bases; bases outside gene matches: 2. The CDR3 extends over 15 amino acids. For the CDR3, the DNA is TGTGCCAGCAGCTTGGGACTAGCGCTCTACAATGAGCAGTTCTTC. Translation: CASSLGLALYNEQFF.

The chain has TRBV27 and TRBJ2-2; D remains unclear. The V end lost 6 bases, the J end lost 1 base, and 12 bases lay between the germline ends. This CDR3 has 15 amino acids. The germline V gene encodes CDR1 MNHEY and CDR2 SMNVEV (reference sequence). This chain's CDR3 is CASRLGRRNTGELFF. In nucleotides, the CDR3 is TGTGCCAGCAGGCTTGGGCGAAGGAACACCGGGGAGCTGTTTTTT.

The chain carries TRBV6-1 and TRBJ1-2; 8 bases map to TRBD1. Germline trimming cut 3 bases from V and 7 bases from J; bases unmatched to any gene: 7. Germline V gives CDR1 MNHNS, CDR2 SASEGT. The CDR3 covers 14 residues. The CDR3 bases are TGTGCCAGCAGTGAGGGAGCGGACAGGGCTGGCTACACCTTC. Its protein is CASSEGADRAGYTF.

The gene calls are TRBV6-1 and TRBJ2-7; 7 bases map to TRBD2. CDR1 and CDR2 from the germline V gene are MNHNS and SASEGT. J gave up 6 bases and V 0 bases, and 5 bases lay outside the gene matches. This CDR3 spans 14 amino acids. The chain's CDR3 is CASSEARLAVEQYF. The CDR3 nucleotides read TGTGCCAGCAGTGAAGCACGGCTAGCGGTCGAGCAGTACTTC.

The CDR3 DNA reads TGTGCCAGCAGCTCAAGGACTACCCCGGGCGAAGGGACGCAGTATTTT. This translates into CASSSRTTPGEGTQYF. The genes are TRBV7-2 and TRBJ2-3, with D tentatively TRBD2 (6 bases). Germline V gene sequence: CDR1 SGHTA, CDR2 FQGNSA. The V and J ends lost 4 bases and 9 bases respectively, with 23 bases between them. The CDR3 spans 16 residues.

This chain links TRBV7-9 with TRBJ1-1, with 7 nucleotides matching TRBD1. The CDR3 is made up of 15 amino acids. Germline loops: CDR1 SEHNR, CDR2 FQNEAQ (reference sequence). J gave up 4 bases and V 5 bases, and 10 bases lay outside the gene matches. CDR3 nucleotide sequence: TGTGCCAGCAGCCCCACAGGGGTTCGGGGCACTGAAGCTTTCTTT. Translation: CASSPTGVRGTEAFF.

The chain recombines TRBV7-3 with TRBJ2-1, with 12 bases lining up with TRBD1. Germline V gene lookup returns CDR1 SGHTA and CDR2 FQGTGA. The CDR3 extends over 16 amino acids. Trimming at V came to 4 bases and at J to 4 bases, leaving 5 bases not matched to a gene. The CDR3 nucleotides read TGTGCCAGCAGCTACGGGACAGGGGGCGCTTACAATGAGCAGTTCTTC. Translation: CASSYGTGGAYNEQFF. Supplemented by reference TRBV7-3 and TRBJ2-1, the full variable domain reads GAGVSQTPSNKVTEKGKYVELRCDPISGHTALYWYRQSLGQGPEFLIYFQGTGAADDSGLPNDRFFAVRPEGSVSTLKIQRTERGDSAVYLCASSYGTGGAYNEQFFGPGTRLTVL.

V usage is TRBV19 and J usage is TRBJ1-1; possibly TRBD1 for D (6 bases). The CDR3 consists of 13 residues. The V and J ends lost 8 bases and 1 base respectively, with 11 bases between them. CDR1 and CDR2 from the germline V gene are LNHDA and SQIVND (reference sequence). CDR3 sequence (DNA): TGTGCCAGTCGTCCACAGGGGAACACTGAAGCTTTCTTT. Amino acid sequence: CASRPQGNTEAFF.

The gene calls are TRBV2 and TRBJ2-1, with D perhaps matching TRBD2 (5 bases). CDR3 length: 16 amino acids. The germline CDR1 and CDR2 sequences are SNHLY and FYNNEI. Between the trimmed V and J ends, which lost 6 bases and 7 bases, there was a span of 22 bases. DNA of the CDR3: TGTGCCAGCAGGAGCCTTAGCTCCCCCCCGGGAAATGAGCAGTTCTTC. Residues: CASRSLSSPPGNEQFF.

The CDR3 region has the DNA TGCAGTGTCTTTAAAGGCTACACCTTC. As protein: CSVFKGYTF. The chain combines TRBV20-1 with TRBJ1-2, with unresolved D. Trimming left V 7 bases short and J 8 bases short, with 8 bases between. The CDR3 runs 9 residues. Germline lookup yields CDR1 DFQATT and CDR2 SNEGSKA (reference sequence).

The V gene is TRBV2, the J gene TRBJ1-2; D unclear. The germline CDR1 and CDR2 sequences are SNHLY and FYNNEI. V was clipped by 2 bases and J by 2 bases, with 9 bases between them. The CDR3 has 14 residues. The CDR3 sequence is CASSEMGRNYGYTF. The CDR3 coding sequence is TGTGCCAGCAGTGAAATGGGCCGGAACTATGGCTACACCTTC.

This clone showed up just a few times. The chain uses TRBV5-1 and TRBJ2-1; 9 bases are a match to TRBD2. Germline V gene lookup returns CDR1 SGHRS and CDR2 YFSETQ. The CDR3 is made up of 17 amino acids. The ends lost 0 bases at V and 3 bases at J; junction bases unmatched: 7. The CDR3 coding sequence is TGCGCCAGCAGCTTGGCCCTAGCGGGAAGTTTCTACAATGAGCAGTTCTTC. It encodes CASSLALAGSFYNEQFF.

The chain combines TRBV7-2 with TRBJ2-7, with TRBD1 identical over 10 bases. The germline V gene encodes CDR1 SGHTA and CDR2 FQGNSA. V dropped 0 bases and J dropped 7; count of bases not matched to a gene: 6. This CDR3 has 15 residues. The CDR3 loop is CASSLAGTGVREQYF. CDR3 nucleotide sequence: TGTGCCAGCAGCTTAGCGGGGACAGGGGTGCGTGAGCAGTACTTC.

The chain employs TRBV11-2 and TRBJ2-3; a possible D gene is TRBD1 (5 bases). Between the trimmed V and J ends, which lost 2 bases and 2 bases, there was a span of 14 bases. This CDR3 is 16 amino acids long. Per the germline V gene, CDR1 is SGHAT and CDR2 is FQNNGV. Written as DNA, the CDR3 is TGTGCCAGCAGCTTAACTTCGACAGACTTCACAGATACGCAGTATTTT. This translates into CASSLTSTDFTDTQYF.

The rearrangement uses TRBV5-1 and TRBJ1-1; 7 bases are a match to TRBD1. Germline CDR1 and CDR2: SGHRS and YFSETQ. The junction had 6 bases not matched to a gene; V was cut back by 3 bases and J by 4 bases. This CDR3 has 14 residues. CDR3 sequence: CASSSETGITEAFF. CDR3 nucleotides: TGCGCCAGCAGCTCTGAGACAGGGATCACTGAAGCTTTCTTT.

Only one count was recorded for this clone. The J gene is TRBJ1-1, the V gene TRBV5-1, with a tentative D call TRBD1 (5 bases). The ends were cut back, 5 bases at V and 6 bases at J, with 20 bases in the middle. This CDR3 spans 15 amino acids. Germline CDR1 and CDR2: SGHRS and YFSETQ. The CDR3 bases are TGCGCCAGCAGTAATGGCCGGGGGGGATTCGCTGAAGCTTTCTTT. This gives the protein CASSNGRGGFAEAFF. The full variable domain, rest sourced from reference TRBV5-1 and TRBJ1-1, is KAGVTQTPRYLIKTRGQQVTLSCSPISGHRSVSWYQQTPGQGLQFLFEYFSETQRNKGNFPGRFSGRQFSNSRSEMNVSTLELGDSALYLCASSNGRGGFAEAFFGQGTRLTVV.

V usage is TRBV5-1 and J usage is TRBJ1-1; TRBD1 is a possible D gene (6 bases). The V end lost 2 bases, the J end lost 2 bases, and 13 bases lay between the germline ends. Germline V gene lookup returns CDR1 SGHRS and CDR2 YFSETQ. This CDR3 has 15 amino acids. CDR3 sequence: CASSLSGGYNTEAFF. CDR3 coding DNA: TGCGCCAGCAGCTTATCGGGGGGCTACAACACTGAAGCTTTCTTT.

This CDR3 is CASSEAGGNYEQYF. The CDR3 nucleotides read TGTGCCAGCAGTGAAGCTGGGGGCAACTACGAGCAGTACTTC. The J gene is TRBJ2-7, the V gene TRBV6-1; tentatively, D is TRBD1 (6 bases). This CDR3 contains 14 residues. Trimming took 0 bases from V and 3 from J, leaving 9 bases between them. In germline, CDR1 is MNHNS, CDR2 SASEGT.

This chain connects TRBV5-6 to TRBJ1-6; D remains unclear. The CDR3 is 15 residues long. The germline V and J ends were trimmed by 4 bases and 6 bases, with 14 bases remaining between them. Per the germline V gene, CDR1 is SGHDT and CDR2 is YYEEEE. Here the CDR3 DNA reads TGTGCCAGCAGCCTGAGCTCGCGAACTAATTCACCCCTCCACTTT. This sequence encodes CASSLSSRTNSPLHF.

The chain recombines TRBV5-5 with TRBJ2-7; 13 nucleotides line up with TRBD2. The germline gives CDR1 SGHKS, CDR2 YYEKEE (reference sequence). J lost 0 bases, V lost 4 bases, and 10 bases had no gene match. This CDR3 has 18 amino acids. CDR3: CASSRTSGSGGLSYEQYV. CDR3 in DNA: TGTGCCAGCAGCCGGACTAGCGGGAGTGGGGGGCTCTCCTACGAGCAGTACGTC.

The rearrangement links TRBV24-1 to TRBJ2-1; D is uncertain. The ends were cut back, 4 bases at V and 4 bases at J, with 7 bases in the middle. This CDR3 spans 13 amino acids. Germline-derived CDR1 and CDR2 are KGHDR and SFDVKD. This chain's CDR3 is CATSDSIYNEQFF. CDR3 sequence (DNA): TGTGCCACCAGTGACTCTATATACAATGAGCAGTTCTTC.

J is TRBJ2-3 and V is TRBV6-5; D not certain. The CDR3 sequence is 13 residues long. The germline gives CDR1 MNHEY, CDR2 SVGAGI. The V gene lost 8 bases and the J gene lost 2 bases, with 11 bases spanning the gap. CDR3 amino acids: CASLSLNTDTQYF. The DNA for the CDR3 is TGTGCCAGCCTCTCCCTTAACACAGATACGCAGTATTTT.

The chain couples TRBV9 to TRBJ2-1; 9 bases fit TRBD1. Germline lookup yields CDR1 SGDLS and CDR2 YYNGEE. The CDR3 loop spans 16 amino acids. The V gene end was trimmed by 4 bases and the J gene end by 7 bases; junction bases not matched to a gene: 12. This CDR3 reads CASSLQVMGTGNEQFF. Written as DNA, the CDR3 is TGTGCCAGCAGCCTGCAGGTGATGGGGACAGGGAATGAGCAGTTCTTC.